The T cell receptor beta chain under discussion was sequenced for a study of T cell repertoires in cytomegalovirus infection. Study-level background: Signatures in public TCR beta sequences pointed to both CMV infection and matching HLA type.

Notes on this clonotype: Its matching antigen is unknown.

TCRdb recomputed calls from the reads with MiXCR, one row per CDR3 protein. The sample consists of 750,000 to 900,000 distinct CDR3 sequences, 29% of them appearing once. With 4 bases removed from V and 0 bases from J, the gap between germline ends came to 12 bases. The CDR3 is made up of 15 amino acids. General study findings and limits: CMV-specific TCR beta clonotypes restricted by HLA-C dominated the ex vivo response.

The receptor comes from a human donor in good health (CMV status not recorded). Some clones in this sample may be carry-over from other donors' samples. The gene calls are TRBV12-3 or TRBV12-4 and TRBJ1-1; D is undetermined. This material consisted of cultured CD8+ T cells from PBMCs, taken from culture after CMV antigen stimulation. CDR3 sequence (DNA): TGTGCCAGCAGTTATACCCCCTACGTGAACACTGAAGCTTTCTTT. This sequence encodes CASSYTPYVNTEAFF.